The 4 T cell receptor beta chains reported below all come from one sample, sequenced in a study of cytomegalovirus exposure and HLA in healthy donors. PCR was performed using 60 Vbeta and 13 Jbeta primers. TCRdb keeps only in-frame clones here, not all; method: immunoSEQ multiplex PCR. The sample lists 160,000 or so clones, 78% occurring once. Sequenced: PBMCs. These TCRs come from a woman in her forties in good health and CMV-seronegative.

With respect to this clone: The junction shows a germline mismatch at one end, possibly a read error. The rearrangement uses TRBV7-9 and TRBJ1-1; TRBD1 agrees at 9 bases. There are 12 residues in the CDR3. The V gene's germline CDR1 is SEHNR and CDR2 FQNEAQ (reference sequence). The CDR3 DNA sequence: TGTTCCAGCAGCTTAGAGACAGGGGGAGCTTTCTTT. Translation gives CSSSLETGGAFF.

The CDR3 DNA is TGTGCCAGCAGTTTAAGGACTACCAGCACAGATACGCAGTATTTT. As protein: CASSLRTTSTDTQYF. V and J are TRBV27 and TRBJ2-3, with a weak D call TRBD2 (6 bases). Trimming pared 2 bases from V and 0 bases from J, leaving 9 bases between. This CDR3 has 15 residues. Germline lookup yields CDR1 MNHEY and CDR2 SMNVEV (reference sequence).

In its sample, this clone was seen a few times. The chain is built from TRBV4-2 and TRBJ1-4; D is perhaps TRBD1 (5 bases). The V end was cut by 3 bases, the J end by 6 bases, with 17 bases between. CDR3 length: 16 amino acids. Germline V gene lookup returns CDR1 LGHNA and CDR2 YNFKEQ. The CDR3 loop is CASSQGQRQRYEKLFF. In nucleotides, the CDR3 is TGTGCCAGCAGCCAGGGCCAAAGACAGAGATATGAAAAACTGTTTTTT.

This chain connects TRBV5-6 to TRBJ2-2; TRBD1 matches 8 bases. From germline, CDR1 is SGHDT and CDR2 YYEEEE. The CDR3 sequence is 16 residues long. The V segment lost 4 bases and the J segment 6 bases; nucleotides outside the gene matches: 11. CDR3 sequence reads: CASSGWTGRTSGELFF. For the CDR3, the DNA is TGTGCCAGCAGCGGGTGGACAGGGAGGACGTCCGGGGAGCTGTTTTTT.